The 8 T cell receptor beta chains below come from one sample, sequenced in a study of CD8+ T cells in alopecia areata. Investigators isolated RNA and reverse transcribed it into cDNA to act as the sequencing template. Data came from immunoSEQ multiplex PCR; TCRdb stores just in-frame clones and leaves some out. The data contain fewer than 90,000 clones, around 54% of them singletons. Sequenced input: NKG2D-high CD8+ T cells sorted from blood. All receptors come from a human donor with alopecia areata.

This rearrangement joins TRBV30 to TRBJ2-7; D not resolved. The CDR3 extends over 15 amino acids. Germline V CDR1 and CDR2: GTSNPN, SVGIG (reference sequence). Trimming left V 4 bases short and J 3 bases short, with 19 bases between. CDR3 protein: CAWKSSSTIYYEQYF. The DNA for the CDR3 is TGTGCCTGGAAATCGTCGTCTACTATTTACTACGAGCAGTACTTC. Together with reference TRBV30 and TRBJ2-7, the CDR3 gives the full variable domain: SQTIHQWPATLVQPVGSPLSLECTVEGTSNPNLYWYRQAAGRGLQLLFYSVGIGQISSEVPQNLSASRPQDRQFILSSKKLLLSDSGFYLCAWKSSSTIYYEQYFGPGTRLTVT.

A single count supports this clone. The chain links TRBV6-5 to TRBJ2-7; possible D gene TRBD2, 5 bases. Germline V gene sequence: CDR1 MNHEY, CDR2 SVGAGI. V lost 9 bases, J lost 3 bases, and 12 bases lay in between. This CDR3 region has 12 residues. The CDR3 sequence: CARQKADYEQYF. CDR3 sequence (DNA): TGTGCCAGACAAAAAGCGGACTACGAGCAGTACTTC.

This clone showed up just a few times. The rearrangement links TRBV28 to TRBJ2-7, with D hard to call. Per germline, CDR1 MDHEN and CDR2 SYDVKM. V was clipped by 8 bases and J by 5 bases, with 10 bases between them. The CDR3 runs to 11 residues. In nucleotides, the CDR3 is TGTGCCAGCCTGAGTGGCCACGAGCAGTACTTC. Translation: CASLSGHEQYF.

In its sample, this clone was seen a few times. The genes are TRBV14 and TRBJ2-2; D not resolved. CDR1 SGHDN and CDR2 FVKESK come from the germline V gene. The CDR3 consists of 13 residues. V lost 4 bases and J lost 4, with 7 bases in between. CDR3 in DNA: TGTGCCAGCAGCCCCACGGGCACCGGGGAGCTGTTTTTT. Translated, it gives CASSPTGTGELFF.

This clone was seen only a few times. One end of the junction varies from germline; a read error may be responsible. The chain combines TRBV28 with TRBJ2-3; D might be TRBD2 (7 bases). From germline, CDR1 is MDHEN and CDR2 SYDVKM. CDR3 length: 14 residues. CDR3: CASSFAGAGDTQYF. The CDR3 nucleotides are TGCGCCAGCAGTTTTGCGGGGGCCGGAGATACGCAGTATTTT.

This clone turned up a few times. In nucleotides, the CDR3 is TGTGCCAGCAGAGAACAGGGGGCGGTCACTGAAGCTTTCTTT. This codes for CASREQGAVTEAFF. The chain is built from TRBV28 and TRBJ1-1; 9 bases map to TRBD1. CDR3 length equals 14 residues. J lost 4 bases, V lost 6 bases, and 6 bases had no gene match. Germline values: CDR1 MDHEN, CDR2 SYDVKM.

This clone has just a few counts. DNA for the CDR3: TGCAGCGTTGAAGAAATTGGCTACGAGCAGTACTTC. Encoded protein: CSVEEIGYEQYF. J is TRBJ2-7 and V is TRBV29-1; D gene unclear. This CDR3 contains 12 residues. CDR1 is SQVTM and CDR2 is ANQGSEA in the germline V gene. Trimming took 0 bases from V and 3 from J, leaving 6 bases between them.

CDR3 loop: CATRLAAEQYF. The DNA of the CDR3 is TGTGCCACCCGACTAGCCGCTGAACAGTATTTT. The chain carries TRBV4-2 and TRBJ2-3; 7 positions match TRBD2. J lost 12 bases, V lost 10 bases, and 10 bases had no gene match. The CDR3 is 11 residues long. Germline assignment: CDR1 LGHNA and CDR2 YNFKEQ.